One and the same sample provided the 15 T cell receptor beta chains below, sequenced in a study of OX40 agonist ivuxolimab in advanced cancers. Assay: immunoSEQ multiplex PCR; the TCRdb copy retains only in-frame clones and omits some. Counted here are roughly 66,000 clones, approximately 80% occurring once; the ten biggest clones make up 0.95% to 1.5%. This material consisted of CD4+ or CD8+ T cells sorted from blood, taken in a trial of the OX40 agonist ivuxolimab. Receptors originate from an adult with an advanced solid tumor such as melanoma, head and neck, liver or kidney cancer.

The chain uses TRBV30 and TRBJ2-5, with unresolved D. Germline V gene sequence: CDR1 GTSNPN, CDR2 SVGIG (reference sequence). The CDR3 has 11 amino acids. V dropped 2 bases and J dropped 1 base, with 2 bases sitting between them. Here the CDR3 reads CAWSFQETQYF. CDR3 DNA: TGTGCCTGGAGTTTCCAAGAGACCCAGTACTTC.

The chain combines TRBV7-8 with TRBJ2-7, with D maybe TRBD1 (5 bases). Germline loops: CDR1 SGHVS, CDR2 FQNEAQ. Trimming pared 6 bases from V and 1 base from J, leaving 10 bases between. The CDR3 covers 13 residues. CDR3 in DNA: TGTGCCAGCAGTGTAGGGGATTCCTACGAGCAGTACTTC. Translated, it gives CASSVGDSYEQYF.

This clone was seen just once. This chain connects TRBV6-6 to TRBJ1-2, with 8 bases that match TRBD1. V lost 2 bases to trimming and J lost 4 bases; unmatched junction nucleotides: 9. The CDR3 runs 16 residues. The germline V gene has CDR1 MNHNY and CDR2 SVGAGI (reference sequence). In DNA form, the CDR3 reads TGTGCCAGCAGTTACCCAAGAGGACAGGGAGGCTATGGCTACACCTTC. It is translated as CASSYPRGQGGYGYTF.

In the case of this clone: An end of the junction does not agree with germline; a read error may underlie this. The CDR3 protein is CASSDEGVKGIF. The CDR3 DNA follows: TGTGCCAGCAGTGATGAAGGCGTTAAGGGGATCTTC. V gene TRBV2 combines with J gene TRBJ2-1; maybe TRBD1 (5 bases). This CDR3 contains 12 residues. CDR1 is SNHLY, CDR2 FYNNEI, per germline.

This chain uses TRBV2 with TRBJ2-2, with D perhaps matching TRBD2 (6 bases). V lost 11 bases, J lost 1 base, and 14 bases lay in between. The CDR3 extends over 14 amino acids. Germline CDR1 SNHLY, CDR2 FYNNEI. The DNA for the CDR3 is TGTGCCGTACGGCAGGGAGGGAACACCGGGGAGCTGTTTTTT. Translation: CAVRQGGNTGELFF.

The rearrangement uses TRBV19 and TRBJ1-2; D ambiguous. Germline V gene sequence: CDR1 LNHDA, CDR2 SQIVND (reference sequence). V was clipped by 6 bases and J by 5 bases, with 16 bases between them. There are 14 residues in the CDR3. The CDR3 nucleotides are TGTGCCAGTAGCAAACAGACAAATCAATATGGCTACACCTTC. The encoded protein is CASSKQTNQYGYTF.

The chain has TRBV5-5 and TRBJ1-1; D is possibly TRBD1 (6 bases). The CDR3 is 16 residues long. Germline loops: CDR1 SGHKS, CDR2 YYEKEE (reference sequence). V gave up 3 bases and J gave up 2 bases, with 17 bases separating them. CDR3 region: CASSWETRGGNTEAFF. The CDR3 nucleotides read TGTGCCAGCAGCTGGGAAACCAGGGGAGGCAACACTGAAGCTTTCTTT.

The gene calls are TRBV6-5 and TRBJ1-1; unclear D gene. V was trimmed by 4 bases and J by 8 bases, leaving 8 bases between them. CDR1 is MNHEY, CDR2 SVGAGI, per germline. This CDR3 comprises 11 residues. DNA for the CDR3: TGTGCCAGCAGTTCCGGCAGGGAAGCTTTCTTT. This codes for CASSSGREAFF.

The chain has TRBV10-1 and TRBJ1-5; the D gene is possibly TRBD1 (5 bases). The V end lost 7 bases, the J end lost 4 bases, and 11 bases lay between the germline ends. This CDR3 has 13 amino acids. Looked up from germline, CDR1 is WNHNN and CDR2 is SYGVQD (reference sequence). The CDR3 bases are TGCGCCAGCACCTCGGGACCTAATCAGCCCCAGCATTTT. Protein sequence: CASTSGPNQPQHF.

The J gene is TRBJ1-1, the V gene TRBV18; TRBD1 agrees at 7 bases. In germline, CDR1 is KGHSH, CDR2 LQKENI. The CDR3 is 14 residues long. The trim removed 5 bases at V and 3 bases at J, leaving 6 bases unmatched. Here the CDR3 DNA reads TGTGCCAGCTCATTGGGACAGCTCTACACTGAAGCTTTCTTT. This translates into CASSLGQLYTEAFF.

V is TRBV18 and J is TRBJ2-5; D might be TRBD1 (5 bases). CDR3 length equals 13 residues. The ends were cut back, 3 bases at V and 5 bases at J, with 10 bases in the middle. The germline gives CDR1 KGHSH, CDR2 LQKENI. CDR3 in DNA: TGTGCCAGCTCACCTAGACAGAGGGAGACCCAGTACTTC. This codes for CASSPRQRETQYF.

The chain recombines TRBV18 with TRBJ2-3; TRBD2 matches 12 bases. V lost 3 bases, J lost 0 bases, and 13 bases stayed unmatched. The CDR3 loop spans 20 amino acids. Per germline, CDR1 KGHSH and CDR2 LQKENI. The CDR3 is CASSPRMTSGGRASTDTQYF. The CDR3 DNA follows: TGTGCCAGCTCACCGAGGATGACTAGCGGGGGCCGTGCTAGCACAGATACGCAGTATTTT.

V and J are TRBV5-1 and TRBJ2-5; D gene ambiguous. Germline loops: CDR1 SGHRS, CDR2 YFSETQ. Trimming took 0 bases from V and 1 from J, leaving 10 bases between them. This CDR3 region has 15 residues. The CDR3 reads CASSLVAPTQETQYF. CDR3 DNA: TGCGCCAGCAGCTTGGTTGCACCGACCCAAGAGACCCAGTACTTC.

This chain connects TRBV11-2 to TRBJ1-4; D is possibly TRBD1 (5 bases). Germline lookup yields CDR1 SGHAT and CDR2 FQNNGV. Trimming cost V 4 bases and J 7 bases, with 16 bases left between them. CDR3 length equals 15 residues. In DNA form, the CDR3 reads TGTGCCAGCAGCTCCAACTCGGGGGTTTCTGAAAAACTGTTTTTT. Its protein product is CASSSNSGVSEKLFF.

The chain links TRBV7-9 to TRBJ2-7; TRBD2 matches 10 bases. J gave up 6 bases and V 6 bases, and 11 bases lay outside the gene matches. The CDR3 spans 15 residues. The V gene's germline CDR1 is SEHNR and CDR2 FQNEAQ (reference sequence). The CDR3 loop reads CASRSAGTSVPEQYF. For the CDR3, the DNA is TGTGCCAGCAGATCCGCCGGGACTAGCGTTCCCGAGCAGTACTTC.